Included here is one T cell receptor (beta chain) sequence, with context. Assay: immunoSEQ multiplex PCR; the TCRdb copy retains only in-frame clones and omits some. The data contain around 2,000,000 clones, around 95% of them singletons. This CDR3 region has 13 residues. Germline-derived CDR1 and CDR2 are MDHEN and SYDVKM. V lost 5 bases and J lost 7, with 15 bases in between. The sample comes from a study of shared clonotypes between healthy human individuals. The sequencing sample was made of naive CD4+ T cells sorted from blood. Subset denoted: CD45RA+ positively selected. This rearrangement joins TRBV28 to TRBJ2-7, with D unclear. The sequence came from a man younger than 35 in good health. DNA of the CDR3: TGTGCCAGCAGTGTACACTCTCTCTGGGAGCAGTACTTC. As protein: CASSVHSLWEQYF.